Each of the 29 T cell receptor beta chains below was sequenced from the same sample in a study of blood T cell repertoires in COVID-19. Clones were sequenced by immunoSEQ multiplex PCR, and TCRdb holds only the in-frame ones, with some missing. Of around 430,000 clones listed, 88% are singletons. Sequenced: peripheral blood. The receptors were gathered from a woman between 45 and 60 years old with COVID-19, enrolled during active disease.

The chain carries TRBV14 and TRBJ2-1, with TRBD2 as a possible D gene (5 bases). The CDR3 sequence is 16 residues long. V was clipped by 2 bases and J by 4 bases, with 15 bases between them. In germline, CDR1 is SGHDN, CDR2 FVKESK. CDR3 protein: CASSQSAASAYNEQFF. CDR3 nucleotide sequence: TGTGCCAGCAGCCAATCAGCGGCCTCAGCTTACAATGAGCAGTTCTTC.

This clone was observed once. J is TRBJ1-2 and V is TRBV29-1; D gene uncertain. Per the germline V gene, CDR1 is SQVTM and CDR2 is ANQGSEA. V shed 4 bases and J shed 8 bases, with 17 bases lying between them. The CDR3 totals 13 residues. The CDR3 is CSVVVDGKRGYTF. The CDR3 nucleotides read TGCAGCGTTGTGGTGGATGGGAAGCGGGGCTACACCTTC.

The chain recombines TRBV4-1 with TRBJ1-1; TRBD1 is a possible D gene (5 bases). This CDR3 region has 14 residues. Germline CDR1 MGHRA, CDR2 YSYEKL. Trimming left V 4 bases short and J 7 bases short, with 16 bases between. For the CDR3, the DNA is TGCGCCAGCAGCCTTATGGGGCGGGGTAGTGAAGCTTTCTTT. It translates to CASSLMGRGSEAFF.

Only one count was recorded for this clone. The genes are TRBV9 and TRBJ1-3; a possible D gene is TRBD1 (5 bases). Germline-derived CDR1 and CDR2 are SGDLS and YYNGEE. The CDR3 is 13 residues long. V shed 3 bases and J shed 4 bases, with 8 bases lying between them. The CDR3 sequence is CASSETGGNTIYF. In nucleotides, the CDR3 is TGTGCCAGCAGCGAAACAGGAGGAAACACCATATATTTT. Full variable domain (missing parts from reference TRBV9 and TRBJ1-3): DSGVTQTPKHLITATGQRVTLRCSPRSGDLSVYWYQQSLDQGLQFLIQYYNGEERAKGNILERFSAQQFPDLHSELNLSSLELGDSALYFCASSETGGNTIYFGEGSWLTVV.

The rearrangement links TRBV9 to TRBJ2-7; 11 positions match TRBD1. The CDR3 totals 15 residues. The trim removed 2 bases at V and 7 bases at J, leaving 8 bases unmatched. The germline V gene encodes CDR1 SGDLS and CDR2 YYNGEE. CDR3 DNA sequence: TGTGCCAGCAGCGTCGGAGGGACAGGGGGATGGGAGCAGTACTTC. Protein sequence: CASSVGGTGGWEQYF.

This clone was seen only a few times. J is TRBJ1-1 and V is TRBV6-1, with TRBD1 as a possible D gene (6 bases). V gave up 1 base and J gave up 12 bases, with 18 bases separating them. The CDR3 covers 14 residues. Germline V gene sequence: CDR1 MNHNS, CDR2 SASEGT. Here the CDR3 reads CASSEGRQAGKTFF. DNA for the CDR3: TGTGCCAGCAGTGAAGGGAGACAGGCCGGGAAAACTTTCTTT.

CDR3 in amino acids: CASSDNTGISEAFF. CDR3 bases: TGCGCCAGCAGTGACAATACAGGGATTTCTGAAGCTTTCTTT. This chain uses TRBV10-1 with TRBJ1-1; a weak D match, TRBD1 (6 bases). The ends were cut back, 3 bases at V and 6 bases at J, with 14 bases in the middle. Germline V gene data show CDR1 as WNHNN and CDR2 as SYGVQD (reference sequence). The CDR3 covers 14 residues.

The count of this clone is one. The chain has TRBV16 and TRBJ2-7; 8 nucleotides align to TRBD2. The CDR3 totals 14 residues. CDR1 KGHSY and CDR2 FQNENV come from the germline V gene. The V and J ends lost 4 bases and 6 bases, in that order; junction bases with no gene match: 8. The CDR3 DNA is TGTGCCAGCAGCCGAACCGGGACTAGTCTCGAGCAGTACTTC. It translates to CASSRTGTSLEQYF.

The chain recombines TRBV7-8 with TRBJ2-5; 9 bases align to TRBD1. Germline V gene data show CDR1 as SGHVS and CDR2 as FQNEAQ. CDR3 size: 19 residues. V trimming: 5 bases; J trimming: 5 bases; junction bases outside the gene matches: 21. CDR3 loop: CASSPKGFRDRALGETQYF. CDR3 coding DNA: TGTGCCAGCAGCCCCAAGGGTTTCCGGGACAGGGCTTTAGGGGAGACCCAGTACTTC.

The rearrangement uses TRBV9 and TRBJ2-3, with no clear D. The CDR3 loop spans 13 amino acids. Trimming took 3 bases from V and 3 from J, leaving 8 bases between them. Germline V gene data show CDR1 as SGDLS and CDR2 as YYNGEE. The CDR3 loop reads CASSAPRTDTQYF. CDR3 nucleotides: TGTGCCAGCAGCGCCCCCCGGACAGATACGCAGTATTTT.

The chain employs TRBV5-6 and TRBJ1-6; 8 bases fit TRBD1. Germline CDR1 and CDR2: SGHDT and YYEEEE. With V trimmed by 2 bases and J by 7 bases, 2 bases remained unmatched. The CDR3 is 14 amino acids. CDR3 sequence: CASSFRGRNSPLHF. For the CDR3, the DNA is TGTGCCAGCAGCTTCAGGGGGCGAAATTCACCCCTCCACTTT.

CDR3 in DNA: TGTGCCAGCAGCCAGACAGACGAGCAGTACTTC. Translation: CASSQTDEQYF. The chain combines TRBV3-1 (or the pseudogene TRBV3-2) with TRBJ2-7; possible D gene TRBD1, 5 bases. The CDR3 loop spans 11 amino acids. CDR1 LGHDT and CDR2 YNNKEL come from the germline V gene (reference sequence). The ends were cut back, 3 bases at V and 5 bases at J, with 5 bases in the middle.

The chain couples TRBV2 to TRBJ2-7; 8 positions match TRBD2. The CDR3 consists of 14 residues. In germline, CDR1 is SNHLY, CDR2 FYNNEI. V shed 3 bases and J 6 bases; nucleotides not matched to a gene: 7. CDR3 sequence (DNA): TGTGCCAGCAGTGAGGAGCGGGGGCCTCTCGAGCAGTACTTC. Protein: CASSEERGPLEQYF.

The chain has TRBV18 and TRBJ1-1; the match to TRBD1 covers 7 bases. The CDR3 is 15 residues long. Germline trimming cut 4 bases from V and 2 bases from J; bases unmatched to any gene: 7. Germline assignment: CDR1 KGHSH and CDR2 LQKENI. This CDR3 reads CASSLPGGINTEAFF. CDR3 bases: TGTGCCAGCTCACTTCCAGGGGGGATTAACACTGAAGCTTTCTTT.

The chain combines TRBV11-2 with TRBJ1-2; 7 bases are shared with TRBD1. CDR1 and CDR2 from the germline V gene are SGHAT and FQNNGV. J gave up 4 bases and V 5 bases, and 10 bases lay outside the gene matches. The CDR3 length is 15 residues. The CDR3: CASSPEGSGGYGYTF. For the CDR3, the DNA is TGTGCCAGCAGCCCCGAGGGATCAGGGGGCTATGGCTACACCTTC.

The V gene is TRBV5-4, the J gene TRBJ2-5, with 13 bases matching TRBD2. J lost 4 bases, V lost 4 bases, and 4 bases had no gene match. The germline V gene has CDR1 SGHNT and CDR2 YYREEE (reference sequence). This CDR3 contains 15 residues. The CDR3 here is CASSPRLAGGETQYF. The CDR3 DNA reads as TGTGCCAGCAGCCCGAGACTAGCGGGGGGAGAGACCCAGTACTTC.

The chain uses TRBV27 and TRBJ2-2, with 8 bases lining up with TRBD2. The ends lost 4 bases at V and 5 bases at J; junction bases unmatched: 6. Germline CDR1 is MNHEY and CDR2 is SMNVEV (reference sequence). This CDR3 region has 15 residues. The CDR3 sequence is CASSSGTSGTGELFF. CDR3 nucleotides: TGTGCCAGCAGTTCCGGGACTAGTGGAACCGGGGAGCTGTTTTTT.

The rearrangement joins TRBV9 to TRBJ2-3, with 7 bases fitting TRBD2. With V trimmed by 0 bases and J by 0 bases, 7 bases remained unmatched. The CDR3 extends over 17 amino acids. CDR1 and CDR2 (germline): SGDLS, YYNGEE. CDR3 in DNA: TGTGCCAGCAGCGTAGTTAACCGGGGGGATAGCACAGATACGCAGTATTTT. This sequence encodes CASSVVNRGDSTDTQYF.

The chain carries TRBV15 and TRBJ1-1, with 8 bases identical to TRBD1. Trimming cost V 6 bases and J 4 bases; bases outside gene matches: 10. CDR3 length: 15 amino acids. CDR1 and CDR2 from the germline V gene are LNHNV and YYDKDF (reference sequence). CDR3 in DNA: TGTGCCACCAGGAGGGACAGGCCGAGTGGCACTGAAGCTTTCTTT. Its translation is CATRRDRPSGTEAFF.

The J gene is TRBJ1-1, the V gene TRBV5-1; no clear D. The germline CDR1 and CDR2 sequences are SGHRS and YFSETQ. Trimming removed 4 bases at V and 0 bases at J, with 7 bases between. The CDR3 spans 13 residues. This CDR3 reads CASSLTLNTEAFF. CDR3 nucleotides: TGCGCCAGCAGCCTGACTTTGAACACTGAAGCTTTCTTT.

The V and J genes are TRBV5-4 and TRBJ1-6; the D gene is possibly TRBD1 (6 bases). Germline CDR1 is SGHNT and CDR2 is YYREEE (reference sequence). Trimming shortened V by 3 bases and J by 10 bases, and 14 bases separated the two germline ends. The CDR3 runs to 14 residues. The CDR3 coding sequence is TGTGCCAGCAGCTCAATACAGGGCGACTCACCCCTCCACTTT. Translation: CASSSIQGDSPLHF.

V gene TRBV7-9 combines with J gene TRBJ2-2, with 10 bases aligning to TRBD2. Trimming cost V 7 bases and J 4 bases; bases outside gene matches: 9. CDR1 SEHNR and CDR2 FQNEAQ come from the germline V gene (reference sequence). The length of the CDR3 is 16 residues. CDR3 residues: CASNPLAGPSTGELFF. CDR3 nucleotides: TGTGCCAGCAATCCACTAGCGGGGCCCAGCACCGGGGAGCTGTTTTTT.

This chain joins TRBV11-2 and TRBJ2-7; TRBD2 agrees at 11 bases. This CDR3 spans 15 amino acids. Trimming at V came to 5 bases and at J to 0 bases, leaving 3 bases not matched to a gene. Germline V lookup: CDR1 SGHAT, CDR2 FQNNGV. The CDR3 coding sequence is TGTGCCAGCAGCGTAACTAGCGGGGGCTCCTACGAGCAGTACTTC. It yields the protein CASSVTSGGSYEQYF.

This sequence joins TRBV15 and TRBJ2-3; D unclear. V was shortened by 1 base and J by 9 bases, with 8 bases between the two germline ends. CDR1 is LNHNV, CDR2 YYDKDF, per germline (reference sequence). The CDR3 length is 12 residues. This chain's CDR3 is CATSRVKHTQYF. CDR3 nucleotides: TGTGCCACCAGCAGAGTCAAGCACACGCAGTATTTT.

The chain combines TRBV6-5 with TRBJ1-2; no clear D gene. V was trimmed by 7 bases and J by 2 bases, leaving 14 bases between them. In germline, CDR1 is MNHEY, CDR2 SVGAGI. This CDR3 is built from 14 residues. The CDR3 nucleotides read TGTGCCAGCAAGCCCCGGGAGGGAAACTATGGCTACACCTTC. It is translated as CASKPREGNYGYTF.

The V and J genes are TRBV2 and TRBJ2-7; possible D gene TRBD1, 6 bases. The ends were cut back, 6 bases at V and 4 bases at J, with 19 bases in the middle. Germline CDR1 SNHLY, CDR2 FYNNEI. This CDR3 has 15 residues. CDR3 nucleotides: TGTGCCAGCAGGGCCACTAGTAATAGGGGGTACGAGCAGTACTTC. Translated, it gives CASRATSNRGYEQYF.

The CDR3 bases are TGTGCCAGCAGCGATCTAGCGGATACAGATACGCAGTATTTT. Its translation: CASSDLADTDTQYF. The chain links TRBV9 to TRBJ2-3; 7 positions agree with TRBD2. The V gene end was trimmed by 3 bases and the J gene end by 3 bases; junction bases not matched to a gene: 4. The CDR3 has 14 residues. Germline CDR1 reads SGDLS; CDR2 reads YYNGEE.

A single count supports this clone. This chain connects TRBV27 to TRBJ1-1, with TRBD1 matching 8 bases. The V gene's germline CDR1 is MNHEY and CDR2 SMNVEV (reference sequence). This CDR3 comprises 15 residues. V shed 5 bases, J shed 6 bases, and the junction held 11 bases outside the gene matches. CDR3 DNA: TGTGCCAGCAGTACCAGACAGGGGTTAATATCTGAAGCTTTCTTT. It translates to CASSTRQGLISEAFF.

The chain couples TRBV5-1 to TRBJ1-2; a weak D match, TRBD1 (5 bases). CDR1 is SGHRS and CDR2 is YFSETQ in the germline V gene. This CDR3 contains 13 residues. Trimming took off 4 bases at V and 5 bases at J, with 12 bases between the two ends. The CDR3 region has the DNA TGCGCCAGCAGCACGGACACGGTATATGGCTACACCTTC. It specifies CASSTDTVYGYTF.